This T cell receptor beta chain was documented in a study of radiotherapy plus CTLA-4 blockade in lung cancer. For the study at large: Disease control was present in under 35% of patients, and objective responses in roughly 17%. Study-level results: The study found tumor-derived TCR clones expanded in blood after radiotherapy plus ipilimumab. Among reported predictors of response, early blood T cell clone dynamics with interferon-beta performed best.

This clone was detected a few times. Antigen specificity is unknown. Germline loops: CDR1 SGDLS, CDR2 YYNGEE. The CDR3 consists of 14 residues. V shed 0 bases and J shed 5 bases, with 6 bases lying between them. Here immunoSEQ multiplex PCR was the method, and the copy in TCRdb shows in-frame clones only, minus some. The sample contains approximately 95,000 clones, roughly four fifths of which appear only once. Chemo-refractory metastatic non-small-cell lung cancer patients received focal radiation with ipilimumab CTLA-4 blockade. Specimen: peripheral blood, collected from a patient treated with radiotherapy plus ipilimumab. The sequence was collected from a human donor with non-small cell lung cancer who had a partial response to radiotherapy plus ipilimumab. This chain joins TRBV9 and TRBJ1-6; D not resolved. In DNA, the CDR3 is TGTGCCAGCAGCGTAGCGGGAAATAATTCACCCCTCCACTTT. Its protein product is CASSVAGNNSPLHF.